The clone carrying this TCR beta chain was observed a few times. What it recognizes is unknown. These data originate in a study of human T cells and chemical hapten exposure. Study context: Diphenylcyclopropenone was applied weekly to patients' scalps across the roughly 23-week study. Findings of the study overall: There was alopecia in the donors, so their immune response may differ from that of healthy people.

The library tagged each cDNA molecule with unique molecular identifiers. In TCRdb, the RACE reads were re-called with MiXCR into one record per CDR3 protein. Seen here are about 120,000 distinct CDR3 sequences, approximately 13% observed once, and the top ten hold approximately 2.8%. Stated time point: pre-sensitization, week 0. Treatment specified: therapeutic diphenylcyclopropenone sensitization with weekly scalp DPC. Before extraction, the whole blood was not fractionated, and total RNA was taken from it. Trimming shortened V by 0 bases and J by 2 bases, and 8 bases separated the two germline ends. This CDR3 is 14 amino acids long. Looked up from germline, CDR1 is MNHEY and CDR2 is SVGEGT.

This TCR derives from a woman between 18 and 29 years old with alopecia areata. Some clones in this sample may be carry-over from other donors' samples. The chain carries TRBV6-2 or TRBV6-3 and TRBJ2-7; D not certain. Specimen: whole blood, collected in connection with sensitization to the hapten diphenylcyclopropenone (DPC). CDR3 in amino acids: CASSYSESPYEQYF. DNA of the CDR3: TGTGCCAGCAGTTACTCGGAGAGTCCCTACGAGCAGTACTTC.